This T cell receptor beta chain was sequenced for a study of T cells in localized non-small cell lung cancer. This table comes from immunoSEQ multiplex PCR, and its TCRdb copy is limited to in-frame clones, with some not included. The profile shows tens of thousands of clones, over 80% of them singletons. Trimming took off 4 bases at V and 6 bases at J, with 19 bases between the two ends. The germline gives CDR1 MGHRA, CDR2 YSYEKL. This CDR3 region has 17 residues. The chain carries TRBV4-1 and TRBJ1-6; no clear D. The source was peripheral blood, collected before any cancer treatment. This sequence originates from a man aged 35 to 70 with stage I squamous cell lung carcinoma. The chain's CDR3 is CASSPSTPRVPNSPLHF. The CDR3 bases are TGCGCCAGCAGCCCCTCGACTCCGAGGGTGCCTAATTCACCCCTCCACTTT.